Listed below are T cell receptor beta chains from one sample, sequenced in a study of cytomegalovirus exposure and HLA in healthy donors. Generated by immunoSEQ multiplex PCR, the TCRdb table keeps only in-frame clones and is missing some. The data show 95,000 to 110,000 clones, roughly 70% seen once. Sequenced: PBMCs. Receptors were obtained from a woman in her 50s in good health and CMV-seronegative. Both conserved end residues are part of each CDR3. A D gene is named only where the DNA matches it firmly. Rows may omit the clone size; those that give it use once, few, many or a size class.

TRBV4-1	NA	TRBD1	TRBJ2-7	TGCGCCAGCAGCCCGACCCCGGGACAGGGGGCACACGAGCAGTACTTC	CASSPTPGQGAHEQYF
TRBV5-6	once	TRBD2	TRBJ2-5	TGTGCCAGCACCCGGGGGGGGCGGGAGACCCAGTACTTC	CASTRGGRETQYF
TRBV25-1	few	NA	TRBJ2-3	TGTGCCAGCAGTGTATTTGGTCTAGCGAGCACAGATACGCAGTATTTT	CASSVFGLASTDTQYF
TRBV10-3	NA	TRBD1	TRBJ2-7	TGTGCCATCGCCGCTGGACAGGATAACGAGCAGTACTTC	CAIAAGQDNEQYF
TRBV18	NA	NA	TRBJ2-2	TGTGCCAGCTCACCATCCGGGGGACAGCCGGCCGGGGAGCTGTTTTTT	CASSPSGGQPAGELFF
TRBV5-1	few	TRBD2	TRBJ2-1	TGCGCCAGCAGCCTAGGGACTAGTGGGCCTACTGAGCAGTTCTTC	CASSLGTSGPTEQFF
TRBV18	NA	NA	TRBJ2-1	TGTGCCAGCTCACCCCCGGGACAGGGGACCTCTAGCGGGGTCACTTCCGAGCAGTTCTTC	CASSPPGQGTSSGVTSEQFF
TRBV5-4	NA	TRBD1	TRBJ2-5	TGTGCCAGCAGCCTCCCGACAGGGGGGTTAGAGACCCAGTACTTC	CASSLPTGGLETQYF
TRBV6-1	NA	TRBD1	TRBJ2-1	TGTGCCAGCAGTGTGACAGGGGACAATGAGCAGTTCTTC	CASSVTGDNEQFF
TRBV6-1	few	NA	TRBJ1-3	TGTGCCAGCAGTAACTCCGGGGCTGGAAACACCATATATTTT	CASSNSGAGNTIYF
TRBV4-1	NA	TRBD2	TRBJ2-7	TGCGCCAGCAGCCCTCAAGCGGGGGCCTACGAGCAGTACTTC	CASSPQAGAYEQYF
TRBV5-1	few	NA	TRBJ1-3	TGCGCCAGCAACCCAGGTTCCTCTGGAAACACCATATATTTT	CASNPGSSGNTIYF
TRBV19	NA	NA	TRBJ2-7	TGTGCCACTCGGGGTAGCGGCAGCACCGTGCAGTACTTC	CATRGSGSTVQYF
TRBV10-3	NA	TRBD1	TRBJ2-7	TGTGCCATCAGTGACCGCGGGACAGGTCCTTACGAGCAGTACTTC	CAISDRGTGPYEQYF
TRBV5-5	NA	NA	TRBJ2-3	TGTGCCAGCAGCTGGGGGGGCCATCTCACAGATACGCAGTATTTT	CASSWGGHLTDTQYF
TRBV9	NA	TRBD2	TRBJ2-5	TGTGCCAGCAGCGTAGCGCGGGAGCGGGAGACCCAGTACTTC	CASSVARERETQYF
TRBV7-9	NA	NA	TRBJ2-7	TGTGCCAGCAGCCCGGACAACTACGAGCAGTACTTC	CASSPDNYEQYF
TRBV5-1	NA	TRBD1	TRBJ2-5	TGCGCCAGCAGCTTGGGGACAGGGGGCTCTGAGACCCAGTACTTC	CASSLGTGGSETQYF
TRBV28	NA	TRBD2	TRBJ2-4	TGTGCCAGCAGTTTACCTCTCCTAGCGGGTCTAGCCAAAAACATTCAGTACTTC	CASSLPLLAGLAKNIQYF
TRBV5-4	NA	TRBD1	TRBJ1-2	TGTGCCAGCAGCTTGTATGGGACAGCTCACTACACCTTC	CASSLYGTAHYTF
TRBV4-2	NA	TRBD2	TRBJ2-3	TGTGCCAGCAGCCATGCTAGCGGGGGTGGCACAGATACGCAGTATTTT	CASSHASGGGTDTQYF
TRBV4-1	NA	NA	TRBJ2-1	TGCGCCAGCAGCCAAGATTGGGGGGGGCTCAATGAGCAGTTCTTC	CASSQDWGGLNEQFF
TRBV27	NA	NA	TRBJ2-7	TGTGCCAGCAGTTTAAGAACGGGAGCCCCCTACGAGCAGTACTTC	CASSLRTGAPYEQYF
TRBV9	NA	NA	TRBJ1-1	TGTGCCAGCAGCGTAGCCCCGAACATGAACACTGAAGCTTTCTTT	CASSVAPNMNTEAFF
TRBV2	NA	TRBD1	TRBJ1-2	TGTGCCAGCAGACCTTCCCGGACAGGGGGGTCTGGCTACACCTTC	CASRPSRTGGSGYTF
TRBV4-1	few	TRBD1	TRBJ1-1	TGCGCCAGCAGCCAACCCGGGACAGGGCGACAAGCTTTCTTT	CASSQPGTGRQAFF
TRBV7-2	NA	TRBD2	TRBJ2-2	TGTGCCAGCAGCCCTTGGGAGGGCCCAAGGAACGGGGAGCTGTTTTTT	CASSPWEGPRNGELFF
TRBV28	NA	TRBD1	TRBJ2-1	TGTGCCAGCAGTGAACAGGGGGCTGGCAATGAGCAGTTCTTC	CASSEQGAGNEQFF
TRBV5-4	NA	NA	TRBJ1-4	TGTGCCAGCAGCTTGGTGCGGCAGGGCGGCAATGAAAAACTGTTTTTT	CASSLVRQGGNEKLFF
TRBV7-9	NA	TRBD2	TRBJ2-3	TGTGCCAGCAGCAAGGGACTAGCGGGTGGCACAGATACGCAGTATTTT	CASSKGLAGGTDTQYF
TRBV7-3	NA	NA	TRBJ2-3	TGTGCCAGCAGCCGGGGTCAAATCTGGACAGATACGCAGTATTTT	CASSRGQIWTDTQYF
TRBV10-1	NA	NA	TRBJ2-2	TGCGCCAGCAGTTTCCAGGGGTCCGGGGAGCTGTTTTTT	CASSFQGSGELFF
TRBV10-2	few	NA	TRBJ2-7	TGCGCCAGCAGTGAGTCCGCAGGGTCAGTCTACGAGCAGTACTTC	CASSESAGSVYEQYF